One sample yielded the 32 T cell receptor beta chains listed below, sequenced in a study of T cell repertoires in cytomegalovirus infection. MiXCR, run by TCRdb on the reads, gives a single entry per CDR3 protein. Seen here are 830,000 or so distinct CDR3 sequences, 32% observed once, and the top ten hold roughly an eighth. Antigens for these TCRs are unknown. The source was cultured CD8+ T cells from PBMCs, collected from culture after CMV antigen stimulation. These receptors all stem from a human donor in good health (CMV status not recorded). Some clones in this sample may be carry-over from other donors' samples.

There are a few counts of this clonotype. This rearrangement joins TRBV7-8 to TRBJ2-1; D remains unclear. Germline-derived CDR1 and CDR2 are SGHVS and FQNEAQ. The CDR3 runs to 13 residues. The ends were cut back, 1 base at V and 9 bases at J, with 10 bases in the middle. CDR3 loop: CASSLGIGFEQFF. CDR3 sequence (DNA): TGTGCCAGCAGCTTAGGAATCGGTTTTGAGCAGTTCTTC. Variable domain in full (rest from reference TRBV7-8 and TRBJ2-1): GAGVSQSPRYKVAKRGQDVALRCDPISGHVSLFWYQQALGQGPEFLTYFQNEAQLDKSGLPSDRFFAERPEGSVSTLKIQRTQQEDSAVYLCASSLGIGFEQFFGPGTRLTVL.

This chain joins TRBV28 and TRBJ2-7; 7 nucleotides align to TRBD1. The CDR3 extends over 14 amino acids. The V segment lost 6 bases and the J segment 1 base; nucleotides outside the gene matches: 6. Per the germline V gene, CDR1 is MDHEN and CDR2 is SYDVKM. The CDR3 loop is CASRKQGTSYEQYF. The CDR3 DNA reads TGTGCCAGCAGAAAACAGGGGACATCCTACGAGCAGTACTTC.

As to this clonotype: Germline and junction disagree at one end, which may indicate a read error. V and J are TRBV12-3 or TRBV12-4 and TRBJ2-5; D is unclear. This CDR3 contains 13 residues. CDR3 nucleotide sequence: TGCGCCAGCAGTTTTAACAGCCCCAGAACCCAGTACTTC. Its protein product is CASSFNSPRTQYF.

This clonotype was counted between two and nine times. The chain combines TRBV7-6 with TRBJ2-3; D remains unclear. CDR1 is SGHVS, CDR2 FNYEAQ, per germline. V was clipped by 5 bases and J by 6 bases, with 12 bases between them. This CDR3 spans 13 amino acids. CDR3 region: CASSPIMADTQYF. CDR3 bases: TGTGCCAGCAGCCCAATCATGGCGGATACGCAGTATTTT. The whole variable domain, filled in from reference TRBV7-6 and TRBJ2-3, reads GAGVSQSPRYKVTKRGQDVALRCDPISGHVSLYWYRQALGQGPEFLTYFNYEAQQDKSGLPNDRFSAERPEGSISTLTIQRTEQRDSAMYRCASSPIMADTQYFGPGTRLTVL.

This chain joins TRBV9 and TRBJ2-3; TRBD1 matches at 7 bases. Germline values: CDR1 SGDLS, CDR2 YYNGEE. The CDR3 totals 17 residues. The ends lost 4 bases at V and 0 bases at J; junction bases unmatched: 11. The CDR3: CASSLWDSPRSTDTQYF. DNA for the CDR3: TGTGCCAGCAGCCTGTGGGACAGCCCACGGAGCACAGATACGCAGTATTTT.

This clonotype occurred a few times. This chain links TRBV7-2 with TRBJ2-3; 11 bases are a match to TRBD2. The CDR3 loop spans 17 amino acids. V shed 5 bases and J 4 bases; nucleotides not matched to a gene: 11. Per the germline V gene, CDR1 is SGHTA and CDR2 is FQGNSA. The CDR3 DNA sequence: TGTGCCAGCAGCCCAGACCCTAGCGGGGGGAGGGCAGATACGCAGTATTTT. Residues: CASSPDPSGGRADTQYF.

The chain employs TRBV27 and TRBJ2-1, with D tentatively TRBD1 (6 bases). CDR1 is MNHEY, CDR2 SMNVEV, per germline (reference sequence). V was clipped by 4 bases and J by 4 bases, with 17 bases between them. CDR3 size: 16 residues. CDR3: CASSSSRGTLYNEQFF. The CDR3 nucleotides are TGTGCCAGCAGTTCATCTAGGGGGACCCTGTACAATGAGCAGTTCTTC.

This clonotype was observed at least ten times. V usage is TRBV4-1 and J usage is TRBJ1-1; tentatively, D is TRBD1 (6 bases). With 4 bases removed from V and 0 bases from J, the gap between germline ends came to 9 bases. The CDR3 runs to 14 residues. Germline assignment: CDR1 MGHRA and CDR2 YSYEKL. The CDR3 sequence: CASSPQGLNTEAFF. Written as DNA, the CDR3 is TGCGCCAGCAGCCCTCAGGGGTTGAACACTGAAGCTTTCTTT.

The rearrangement uses TRBV12-3 or TRBV12-4 and TRBJ2-3; possibly TRBD1 for D (7 bases). Trimming stripped 7 bases from V and 0 bases from J, with 11 bases between. The length of the CDR3 is 14 residues. CDR3: CASTTGTSTDTQYF. The CDR3 DNA reads TGTGCCAGCACGACAGGGACTAGCACAGATACGCAGTATTTT.

The CDR3 region is CASSPRGLAGEYEQYV. DNA of the CDR3: TGTGCCAGCAGTCCTAGGGGACTAGCGGGGGAATACGAGCAGTACGTC. This chain uses TRBV6-1 with TRBJ2-7, with 14 nucleotides matching TRBD2. The CDR3 has 16 residues. The germline V gene has CDR1 MNHNS and CDR2 SASEGT. With 5 bases clipped from V and 4 bases from J, the junction kept 7 bases outside the gene matches.

Ten or more counts support this clonotype. The genes are TRBV27 and TRBJ1-2; 10 bases are a match to TRBD1. V trimming: 4 bases; J trimming: 4 bases; junction bases outside the gene matches: 3. Germline CDR1 reads MNHEY; CDR2 reads SMNVEV (reference sequence). This CDR3 has 14 residues. CDR3: CASSSGTGVYGYTF. The CDR3 DNA sequence: TGTGCCAGCAGTTCCGGGACAGGGGTCTATGGCTACACCTTC.

This clonotype was observed at least ten times. This rearrangement joins TRBV7-2 to TRBJ2-7; D not resolved. From germline, CDR1 is SGHTA and CDR2 FQGNSA. This CDR3 is built from 12 residues. Trimming pared 1 base from V and 6 bases from J, leaving 7 bases between. In nucleotides, the CDR3 is TGTGCCAGCAGCTTAGGGTATTCCGAGCAGTACGTC. Translation: CASSLGYSEQYV.

The chain uses TRBV4-3 and TRBJ2-5; tentatively, D is TRBD2 (5 bases). The CDR3 is 12 amino acids. Germline V gene data show CDR1 as LGHNA and CDR2 as YSLEER. V dropped 5 bases and J dropped 7 bases, with 11 bases sitting between them. The CDR3 DNA reads as TGCGCCAGCAGCGGACTCAATGGGACCCAGTACTTC. Its translation is CASSGLNGTQYF.

This clonotype was counted only a few times. J is TRBJ2-3 and V is TRBV7-9; D is ambiguous. V dropped 7 bases and J dropped 4 bases, with 9 bases sitting between them. In germline, CDR1 is SEHNR, CDR2 FQNEAQ (reference sequence). The CDR3 consists of 12 residues. The CDR3 DNA sequence: TGTGCCAGCACTTCCTCCTCAGATACGCAGTATTTT. Its protein is CASTSSSDTQYF.

This clonotype has a handful of counts. The chain recombines TRBV27 with TRBJ2-5; TRBD1 aligns across 9 bases. The germline CDR1 and CDR2 sequences are MNHEY and SMNVEV (reference sequence). This CDR3 is 13 amino acids long. V dropped 7 bases and J dropped 6; count of bases not matched to a gene: 6. The CDR3 spells CASTTGGGKTQYF. The DNA of the CDR3 is TGTGCCAGCACTACAGGGGGCGGAAAGACCCAGTACTTC.

This clonotype showed up just a few times. This chain uses TRBV7-8 with TRBJ2-7, with D hard to call. Germline V gene data show CDR1 as SGHVS and CDR2 as FQNEAQ. The ends were cut back, 1 base at V and 0 bases at J, with 10 bases in the middle. This CDR3 contains 15 residues. The CDR3 sequence: CASSLETPSSYEQYV. In nucleotides, the CDR3 is TGTGCCAGCAGCTTAGAGACACCGAGCTCCTACGAGCAGTACGTC.

The chain employs TRBV27 and TRBJ2-2; D is uncertain. With 5 bases removed from V and 7 bases from J, the gap between germline ends came to 8 bases. Per germline, CDR1 MNHEY and CDR2 SMNVEV (reference sequence). CDR3 length: 12 residues. CDR3 nucleotide sequence: TGTGCCAGCAGTCAATCTGTCGGGGAGCTGTTTTTT. This gives the protein CASSQSVGELFF.

Turning to this clonotype: It may be a read error: a sequence one base away is much more abundant. The rearrangement links TRBV6-1 to TRBJ2-5; D is uncertain. The CDR3 is made up of 10 amino acids. Germline V gene lookup returns CDR1 MNHNS and CDR2 SASEGT. The V and J ends lost 4 bases and 4 bases respectively, with 1 base between them. This CDR3 reads CASSAETQYF. Written as DNA, the CDR3 is TGTGCCAGCAGTGCAGAGACCCAGTACTTC.

The chain uses TRBV12-5 and TRBJ1-1, with D maybe TRBD1 (5 bases). CDR3 length equals 14 residues. Trimming pared 0 bases from V and 4 bases from J, leaving 9 bases between. Looked up from germline, CDR1 is LGHNT and CDR2 is FRNRAP. The CDR3 loop reads CASGLVPGATEAFF. CDR3 DNA: TGTGCTAGTGGTTTGGTTCCCGGGGCCACTGAAGCTTTCTTT.

This clonotype appeared once. This rearrangement joins TRBV7-8 to TRBJ2-5, with D unclear. V was trimmed by 5 bases and J by 4 bases, leaving 20 bases between them. From germline, CDR1 is SGHVS and CDR2 FQNEAQ. This CDR3 is built from 16 residues. This CDR3 reads CASSPPGTGVGETQYF. Written as DNA, the CDR3 is TGTGCCAGCAGCCCCCCTGGAACGGGTGTGGGAGAGACCCAGTACTTC. The variable domain in full, completed from reference TRBV7-8 and TRBJ2-5, reads GAGVSQSPRYKVAKRGQDVALRCDPISGHVSLFWYQQALGQGPEFLTYFQNEAQLDKSGLPSDRFFAERPEGSVSTLKIQRTQQEDSAVYLCASSPPGTGVGETQYFGPGTRLLVL.

The chain has TRBV5-8 and TRBJ2-2, with 9 bases fitting TRBD1. The V and J ends lost 4 bases and 0 bases, in that order; junction bases with no gene match: 10. Germline CDR1 is SGHTS and CDR2 is YDEGEE. This CDR3 has 18 residues. The CDR3 DNA reads TGTGCCAGCAGCCAGGGACAGGGCGCGTGGGCGAACACCGGGGAGCTGTTTTTT. It specifies CASSQGQGAWANTGELFF.

The genes are TRBV10-3 and TRBJ1-1; D is perhaps TRBD1 (6 bases). Deletions cut 2 bases from V and 1 base from J, with 14 bases between. CDR1 and CDR2 (germline): ENHRY, SYGVKD. CDR3 length equals 16 residues. The CDR3 region has the DNA TGTGCCATCAGTGAGCAGCCCACGGGGGCGAACACTGAAGCTTTCTTT. Translated: CAISEQPTGANTEAFF.

The chain is built from TRBV7-9 and TRBJ2-1; D perhaps matches TRBD2 (7 bases). Trimming left V 4 bases short and J 9 bases short, with 19 bases between. From germline, CDR1 is SEHNR and CDR2 FQNEAQ (reference sequence). CDR3 length: 15 amino acids. The CDR3 nucleotides are TGTGCCAGCAGCTCTTCGGGGGGCCTCCGGAGTGAGCAGTTCTTC. This gives the protein CASSSSGGLRSEQFF.

The chain couples TRBV7-8 to TRBJ2-5, with D maybe TRBD2 (7 bases). Looked up from germline, CDR1 is SGHVS and CDR2 is FQNEAQ. The CDR3 is made up of 14 amino acids. V shed 5 bases and J shed 7 bases, with 17 bases lying between them. CDR3 sequence: CASSPRIGGGTQYF. In DNA form, the CDR3 reads TGTGCCAGCAGCCCCAGGATAGGGGGGGGGACCCAGTACTTC. The entire variable domain, with the rest obtained from reference TRBV7-8 and TRBJ2-5, is as follows: GAGVSQSPRYKVAKRGQDVALRCDPISGHVSLFWYQQALGQGPEFLTYFQNEAQLDKSGLPSDRFFAERPEGSVSTLKIQRTQQEDSAVYLCASSPRIGGGTQYFGPGTRLLVL.

In this sample, this clonotype turned up a few times. The chain has TRBV19 and TRBJ2-1; 12 nucleotides agree with TRBD1. The CDR3 spans 15 residues. Germline V lookup: CDR1 LNHDA, CDR2 SQIVND (reference sequence). V trimming: 2 bases; J trimming: 8 bases; junction bases outside the gene matches: 4. CDR3 loop: CASSITGTGGDEQFF. In nucleotides, the CDR3 is TGTGCCAGTAGTATAACCGGGACAGGGGGCGATGAGCAGTTCTTC.

This chain links TRBV5-1 with TRBJ2-7; 12 bases line up with TRBD2. The CDR3 consists of 17 residues. The ends lost 4 bases at V and 1 base at J; junction bases unmatched: 9. Germline V CDR1 and CDR2: SGHRS, YFSETQ. The CDR3 protein is CASSQTSGGRLSYEQYV. For the CDR3, the DNA is TGCGCCAGCAGCCAGACTAGCGGGGGCCGCCTTTCCTACGAGCAGTACGTC.

The sample holds a few counts of this clonotype. The rearrangement links TRBV7-9 to TRBJ2-1; 11 bases agree with TRBD2. The V gene's germline CDR1 is SEHNR and CDR2 FQNEAQ (reference sequence). This CDR3 has 16 residues. Trimming removed 6 bases from V and 8 bases from J; junction bases left unmatched: 12. Written as DNA, the CDR3 is TGTGCCAGCAGAATACTAGCGGGGGACCTAGGGGATGAGCAGTTCTTC. It translates to CASRILAGDLGDEQFF.

The chain has TRBV2 and TRBJ1-6; D possibly corresponds to TRBD1 (6 bases). The CDR3 totals 13 residues. The germline CDR1 and CDR2 sequences are SNHLY and FYNNEI. The V end lost 3 bases, the J end lost 8 bases, and 8 bases lay between the germline ends. This CDR3 is CASSEDSHSPLHF. The CDR3 DNA reads as TGTGCCAGCAGTGAGGACAGCCATTCACCCCTCCACTTT.

This chain links TRBV4-2 with TRBJ1-1; 7 bases agree with TRBD1. V shed 0 bases and J 0 bases; nucleotides not matched to a gene: 16. CDR1 LGHNA and CDR2 YNFKEQ come from the germline V gene. CDR3 length equals 20 residues. The CDR3 here is CASSQDRGGGLPPLNTEAFF. As DNA, the CDR3 is TGTGCCAGCAGCCAAGATCGGGGAGGGGGCTTGCCCCCGTTGAACACTGAAGCTTTCTTT.

The chain is built from TRBV6-5 and TRBJ1-1; D is possibly TRBD1 (6 bases). V lost 2 bases and J lost 8, with 18 bases in between. Germline-derived CDR1 and CDR2 are MNHEY and SVGAGI. This CDR3 region has 15 residues. CDR3 nucleotide sequence: TGTGCCAGCAGTTACAATCGGGGGGCGAGGGAAGAAGCTTTCTTT. Translating gives CASSYNRGAREEAFF.

This clonotype was seen just once. V and J are TRBV5-6 and TRBJ1-4, with 8 positions matching TRBD1. CDR3 length: 14 amino acids. Trimming cost V 4 bases and J 8 bases; bases outside gene matches: 7. From germline, CDR1 is SGHDT and CDR2 YYEEEE. The chain's CDR3 is CASSPGQAGEKLFF. The CDR3 DNA sequence: TGTGCCAGCAGCCCGGGACAGGCGGGAGAAAAACTGTTTTTT.

The chain recombines TRBV7-9 with TRBJ1-2; D gene unclear. The germline gives CDR1 SEHNR, CDR2 FQNEAQ (reference sequence). The V end was cut by 2 bases, the J end by 2 bases, with 6 bases between. This CDR3 has 13 amino acids. CDR3 sequence (DNA): TGTGCCAGCAGCTTAATTATCAACTATGGCTACACCTTC. Its translation is CASSLIINYGYTF.